This passage covers 24 T cell receptor beta chains from one sample sequenced in a study of PD-L1 blockade in urothelial cancer (dated by TCRdb to between 2016 and 2019). To prepare the library, the immunoSEQ multiplex PCR assay was applied. The source is immuneACCESS, and TCRdb retained only in-frame sequences with V and J called. Part of the clones is not carried over; for the studies checked, unresolved V genes explain less than half of this, and the remainder is unexplained. This sample is represented by about 39,000 clones; about 89% of them were singletons. 1.5% to 2.5% of the sample is taken by the ten largest. The sample here was PBMCs, taken around atezolizumab (anti-PD-L1) treatment. The source of these receptors is a man aged 60-69 years with urothelial cancer.

The rearrangement uses TRBV27 and TRBJ1-2; D unclear. Per the germline V gene, CDR1 is MNHEY and CDR2 is SMNVEV (reference sequence). This CDR3 contains 13 residues. The ends were cut back, 0 bases at V and 10 bases at J, with 12 bases in the middle. CDR3 in amino acids: CASSLSRRLDYTF. The CDR3, as DNA: TGTGCCAGCAGTTTATCGAGGCGCCTGGACTACACCTTC.

This clone showed up just a few times. V usage is TRBV28 and J usage is TRBJ2-5; TRBD2 aligns across 8 bases. V dropped 4 bases and J dropped 5; count of bases not matched to a gene: 18. Germline-derived CDR1 and CDR2 are MDHEN and SYDVKM. CDR3 length equals 18 residues. CDR3 region: CASSSPAQGSGARETQYF. The CDR3, as DNA: TGTGCCAGCAGTTCCCCAGCTCAGGGTAGCGGGGCCCGCGAGACCCAGTACTTC. The entire variable domain, with the rest obtained from reference TRBV28 and TRBJ2-5, is as follows: DVKVTQSSRYLVKRTGEKVFLECVQDMDHENMFWYRQDPGLGLRLIYFSYDVKMKEKGDIPEGYSVSREKKERFSLILESASTNQTSMYLCASSSPAQGSGARETQYFGPGTRLLVL.

V and J are TRBV18 and TRBJ2-1, with D possibly being TRBD2 (6 bases). Germline lookup yields CDR1 KGHSH and CDR2 LQKENI. V was pared by 6 bases and J by 4 bases, with 28 bases between. There are 19 residues in the CDR3. CDR3: CASSPEWGTLQNSYNEQFF. The CDR3 bases are TGTGCCAGCTCTCCGGAATGGGGGACTCTGCAAAACTCGTACAATGAGCAGTTCTTC.

The gene calls are TRBV10-3 and TRBJ2-1; 13 nucleotides line up with TRBD2. Germline CDR1 is ENHRY and CDR2 is SYGVKD. The CDR3 extends over 16 amino acids. The ends lost 4 bases at V and 7 bases at J; junction bases unmatched: 7. The CDR3 here is CAISALGTSGKNEQFF. As DNA, the CDR3 is TGTGCCATCAGTGCCCTGGGGACTAGCGGGAAGAATGAGCAGTTCTTC.

The chain links TRBV5-5 to TRBJ1-3, with D perhaps matching TRBD1 (6 bases). The germline V and J ends were trimmed by 6 bases and 1 base, with 17 bases remaining between them. Germline CDR1 and CDR2: SGHKS and YYEKEE (reference sequence). The CDR3 loop spans 16 amino acids. The CDR3 reads CASTHAPGVSGNTIYF. Written as DNA, the CDR3 is TGTGCCAGCACCCACGCCCCAGGGGTTTCTGGAAACACCATATATTTT.

This rearrangement joins TRBV13 to TRBJ1-2; D remains unclear. CDR1 is PRHDT and CDR2 is FYEKMQ in the germline V gene (reference sequence). This CDR3 has 14 residues. V lost 2 bases to trimming and J lost 4 bases, with 11 bases between them. In DNA form, the CDR3 reads TGTGCCAGCAGCTTACGAGGGAATGGCTATGGCTACACCTTC. This sequence encodes CASSLRGNGYGYTF.

V gene TRBV7-2 combines with J gene TRBJ2-5; D ambiguous. Germline V gene data show CDR1 as SGHTA and CDR2 as FQGNSA. Trimming shortened V by 4 bases and J by 1 base, and 4 bases separated the two germline ends. There are 12 residues in the CDR3. This CDR3 reads CASSSSQETQYF. The CDR3 DNA reads as TGTGCCAGCAGCTCCTCCCAAGAGACCCAGTACTTC.

V and J are TRBV9 and TRBJ2-3; 7 positions agree with TRBD2. The CDR3 covers 16 residues. Losses at the gene ends were 1 base for V and 4 bases for J; bases not matched to a gene: 9. In germline, CDR1 is SGDLS, CDR2 YYNGEE. DNA of the CDR3: TGTGCCAGCAGCGTAATAAGGTCTAGCGGCGCAGATACGCAGTATTTT. This encodes CASSVIRSSGADTQYF.

This clone was seen a single time. The chain employs TRBV2 and TRBJ1-2, with D uncertain. The CDR3 runs 15 residues. V lost 1 base and J 2 bases, leaving 11 bases between the germline ends. Germline V CDR1 and CDR2: SNHLY, FYNNEI. This CDR3 is CASSEGGAGNYGYTF. The DNA of the CDR3 is TGTGCCAGCAGTGAAGGTGGCGCAGGCAACTATGGCTACACCTTC. Drawing the rest from reference TRBV2 and TRBJ1-2, the complete variable domain is EPEVTQTPSHQVTQMGQEVILRCVPISNHLYFYWYRQILGQKVEFLVSFYNNEISEKSEIFDDQFSVERPDGSNFTLKIRSTKLEDSAMYFCASSEGGAGNYGYTFGSGTRLTVV.

This rearrangement joins TRBV18 to TRBJ1-3; no firm D call. Trimming cost V 3 bases and J 0 bases, with 15 bases left between them. The CDR3 is made up of 17 amino acids. Germline CDR1 is KGHSH and CDR2 is LQKENI. CDR3 amino acids: CASSPTRVGSSGNTIYF. The DNA for the CDR3 is TGTGCCAGCTCACCGACGAGGGTGGGGTCCTCTGGAAACACCATATATTTT.

The V gene is TRBV4-2, the J gene TRBJ1-4; 10 bases agree with TRBD1. Germline values: CDR1 LGHNA, CDR2 YNFKEQ. Unmatched junction bases numbered 5, after V lost 4 bases and J lost 6 bases. The CDR3 length is 15 residues. CDR3 sequence: CASSLGGQGDEKLFF. In DNA form, the CDR3 reads TGTGCCAGCAGCCTGGGAGGACAGGGGGATGAAAAACTGTTTTTT.

This clone was counted between two and nine times. This chain joins TRBV6-5 and TRBJ1-1, with D hard to call. V was shortened by 2 bases and J by 1 base, with 11 bases between the two germline ends. Looked up from germline, CDR1 is MNHEY and CDR2 is SVGAGI. There are 15 residues in the CDR3. The CDR3 DNA sequence: TGTGCCAGCAGTTACGGTTTTATGCGGAACACTGAAGCTTTCTTT. Its translation: CASSYGFMRNTEAFF.

The V gene is TRBV7-2, the J gene TRBJ1-2; D may be TRBD1 (6 bases). Germline V gene sequence: CDR1 SGHTA, CDR2 FQGNSA. Trimming took off 3 bases at V and 6 bases at J, with 17 bases between the two ends. This CDR3 is 15 amino acids long. CDR3 DNA: TGTGCCAGCAGCTTGACGCCGGGGGGCAAAAATGGCTACACCTTC. Amino acids: CASSLTPGGKNGYTF.

V is TRBV5-1 and J is TRBJ1-6; 7 bases agree with TRBD1. Germline-derived CDR1 and CDR2 are SGHRS and YFSETQ. The CDR3 consists of 15 residues. With V trimmed by 4 bases and J by 5 bases, 6 bases remained unmatched. The CDR3, as DNA: TGCGCCAGCAGCCTCACAGGGGCGAATAATTCACCCCTCCACTTT. This translates into CASSLTGANNSPLHF.

The rearrangement joins TRBV21-1 to TRBJ2-3; whether TRBD1, the table's D call, matches the DNA was not checked. TRBV21-1 corresponds to a pseudogene. The CDR3 consists of 18 residues. The CDR3 DNA is TGTGCCAGCAGCGACAGGGAACGTTTGGTTGCCGGCACAGATACGCAGTATTTT. Translation: CASSDRERLVAGTDTQYF.

The CDR3 DNA reads TGTGCCAGCAGTGGCGGCGGGATCCCTCGCTACGAGCAGTACTTC. Translated: CASSGGGIPRYEQYF. J is TRBJ2-7 and V is TRBV6-1, with D perhaps matching TRBD2 (6 bases). Trimming removed 4 bases at V and 3 bases at J, with 16 bases between. The CDR3 has 15 amino acids. Germline values: CDR1 MNHNS, CDR2 SASEGT.

The gene calls are TRBV7-3 and TRBJ1-1, with TRBD1 as a possible D gene (6 bases). There are 14 residues in the CDR3. Germline CDR1 is SGHTA and CDR2 is FQGTGA. V gave up 6 bases and J gave up 6 bases, with 17 bases separating them. CDR3 coding DNA: TGTGCCAGCAGTTCCGCAGGGGAATCGGCTGAAGCTTTCTTT. It encodes CASSSAGESAEAFF.

The rearrangement links TRBV6-6 to TRBJ2-2; D is undetermined. Germline CDR1 is MNHNY and CDR2 is SVGAGI (reference sequence). CDR3 length: 15 residues. Trimming removed 1 base from V and 2 bases from J, with 8 bases in between. CDR3 nucleotide sequence: TGTGCCAGCAGTTACTTCGGCGGAAACACCGGGGAGCTGTTTTTT. Its protein is CASSYFGGNTGELFF.

This clone showed up just a few times. The chain has TRBV13 and TRBJ2-7; TRBD2 is a possible D gene (7 bases). Germline loops: CDR1 PRHDT, CDR2 FYEKMQ (reference sequence). The CDR3 is made up of 15 amino acids. The ends were cut back, 8 bases at V and 3 bases at J, with 20 bases in the middle. The CDR3 DNA is TGTGCCAGCGGGTTGGAGGGGGGGCCAGGCTACGAGCAGTACTTC. Translating gives CASGLEGGPGYEQYF.

The count of this clone is one. This chain uses TRBV7-6 with TRBJ1-2; 7 bases are shared with TRBD1. Per the germline V gene, CDR1 is SGHVS and CDR2 is FNYEAQ. The CDR3 has 16 amino acids. V trimming: 0 bases; J trimming: 4 bases; junction bases outside the gene matches: 8. CDR3 nucleotide sequence: TGTGCCAGCAGCTTAGCGACAGGGCTATTGGGCTATGGCTACACCTTC. Protein: CASSLATGLLGYGYTF. Filled out from reference TRBV7-6 and TRBJ1-2, the complete variable domain reads GAGVSQSPRYKVTKRGQDVALRCDPISGHVSLYWYRQALGQGPEFLTYFNYEAQQDKSGLPNDRFSAERPEGSISTLTIQRTEQRDSAMYRCASSLATGLLGYGYTFGSGTRLTVV.

This chain joins TRBV5-4 and TRBJ2-7, with 8 bases matching TRBD1. V was clipped by 3 bases and J by 2 bases; unmatched bases: 7. The CDR3 contains 15 residues. Germline values: CDR1 SGHNT, CDR2 YYREEE (reference sequence). The CDR3 here is CASSSPGQEAYEQYF. CDR3 DNA sequence: TGTGCCAGCAGCTCACCGGGACAGGAGGCCTACGAGCAGTACTTC.

The chain couples TRBV7-3 to TRBJ2-3; 7 bases line up with TRBD1. V gave up 5 bases and J gave up 5 bases; unmatched junction bases: 7. CDR1 and CDR2 (germline): SGHTA, FQGTGA. The CDR3 runs 14 residues. The CDR3 DNA follows: TGTGCCAGCAGCACCAGACAGGGTCAAGATACGCAGTATTTT. Amino acid sequence: CASSTRQGQDTQYF.

The chain is built from TRBV7-2 and TRBJ2-1; 12 positions match TRBD2. V was pared by 2 bases and J by 4 bases, with 9 bases of the junction left unmatched. CDR1 is SGHTA and CDR2 is FQGNSA in the germline V gene. This CDR3 is built from 18 residues. This CDR3 is CASSLKRRLAGGYNEQFF. CDR3 sequence (DNA): TGTGCCAGCAGCTTAAAGAGGCGGCTAGCGGGAGGGTACAATGAGCAGTTCTTC.

V gene TRBV5-6 combines with J gene TRBJ2-7; 11 bases are a match to TRBD2. Germline CDR1 and CDR2: SGHDT and YYEEEE. The CDR3 totals 16 residues. The ends lost 4 bases at V and 2 bases at J; junction bases unmatched: 8. The CDR3 nucleotides are TGTGCCAGCAGCAAGGCGCCGGGACTAGCGGCCTACGAGCAGTACTTC. Translated: CASSKAPGLAAYEQYF.